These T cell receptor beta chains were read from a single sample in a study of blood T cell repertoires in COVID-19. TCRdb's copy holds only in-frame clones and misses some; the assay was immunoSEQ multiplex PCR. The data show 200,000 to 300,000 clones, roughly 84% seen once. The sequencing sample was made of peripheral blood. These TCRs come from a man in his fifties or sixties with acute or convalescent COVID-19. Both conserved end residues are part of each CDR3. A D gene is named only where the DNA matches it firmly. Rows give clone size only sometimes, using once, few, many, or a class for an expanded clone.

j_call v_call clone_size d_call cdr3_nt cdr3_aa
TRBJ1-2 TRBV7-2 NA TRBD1 TGTGCCAGCAACCCAGGGGGCAACTATGGCTACACCTTC CASNPGGNYGYTF
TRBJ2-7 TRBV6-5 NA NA TGTGCCAGCAGTTACGGAGGGGACCTGGTCGAGCAGTACTTC CASSYGGDLVEQYF
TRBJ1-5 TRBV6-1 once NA TGTGCCAGCAGTGAAATTGGAGGGCCCTATAGCAATCAGCCCCAGCATTTT CASSEIGGPYSNQPQHF
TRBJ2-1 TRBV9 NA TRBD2 TGTGCCAGCAGCGAGACTAGCGGATTGGGTAATGAGCAGTTCTTC CASSETSGLGNEQFF
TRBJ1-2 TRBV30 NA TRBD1 TGTGCCTGGAGTGTACCAGTTGGACAGGGGACCCACTATGGCTACACCTTC CAWSVPVGQGTHYGYTF
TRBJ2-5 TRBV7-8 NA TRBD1 TGTGCCAGCAGCTTAGGGACAGGCCAAGAGACCCAGTACTTC CASSLGTGQETQYF
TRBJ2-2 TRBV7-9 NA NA TGTGCCAGCTTAGCACCCACCGGGGAGCTGTTTTTT CASLAPTGELFF
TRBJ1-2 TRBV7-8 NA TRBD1 TGTGCCAGCAGCTTACTCAGCCAGGCAGGGGGCTATGGCTACACCTTC CASSLLSQAGGYGYTF
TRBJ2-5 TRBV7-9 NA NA TGTGCCAGCAGCTTAAGCTCGGAGACCCAGTACTTC CASSLSSETQYF
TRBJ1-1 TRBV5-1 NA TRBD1 TGCGCCAGCAGCCCCCTGACAGGGGGTGGGACTGAAGCTTTCTTT CASSPLTGGGTEAFF
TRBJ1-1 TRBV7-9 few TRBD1 TGTGCCAGCAGCTCCCGGGACAGTTCGGGCACTGAAGCTTTCTTT CASSSRDSSGTEAFF
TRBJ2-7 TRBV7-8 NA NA TGTGCCAGCAGCCCCATAGGGGTAACAGGGCGCTACGAGCAGTACTTC CASSPIGVTGRYEQYF
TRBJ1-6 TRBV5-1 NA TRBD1 TGCGCCAGCAGCAGGAAAACCGGGACAGGGAATAATTCACCCCTCCACTTT CASSRKTGTGNNSPLHF
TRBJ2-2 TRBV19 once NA TGTGCCAGTAGTATGTTGCGGGAAACCGGGGAGCTGTTTTTT CASSMLRETGELFF
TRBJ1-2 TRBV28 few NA TGTGCCAGCAGTTTAGCCAGGGCCCACACCTTC CASSLARAHTF
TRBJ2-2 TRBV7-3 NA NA TGTGCCAGCAGCGACAGAAACACCGGGGAGCTGTTTTTT CASSDRNTGELFF
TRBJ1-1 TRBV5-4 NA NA TGTGCCAGCAGCCCCGGGTCTAACACTGAAGCTTTCTTT CASSPGSNTEAFF
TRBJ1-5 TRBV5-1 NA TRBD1 TGCGCCAGCAGCTTAGCAGGGGGTGGGCAGCCCCAGCATTTT CASSLAGGGQPQHF
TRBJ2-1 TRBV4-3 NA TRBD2 TGCGCCAGCAGCCAAGATAGGGGACTAGCGGGGAATGAGCAGTTCTTC CASSQDRGLAGNEQFF
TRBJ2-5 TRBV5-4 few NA TGTGCCAGCAGCTTGGCTGGCTTACAAGAGACCCAGTACTTC CASSLAGLQETQYF
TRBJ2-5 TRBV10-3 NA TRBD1 TGTGCCATCAGGTCTACCGGGACAGGGGGCCTAAAGACCCAGTACTTC CAIRSTGTGGLKTQYF
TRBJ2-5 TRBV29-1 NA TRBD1 TGCAGCGTTGGCTCTGTCGGACAGGGAGCAGGAGGGACCCAGTACTTC CSVGSVGQGAGGTQYF
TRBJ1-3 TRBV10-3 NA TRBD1 TGTGCCATCAAGGAACAGGGGGCTGGAAACACCATATATTTT CAIKEQGAGNTIYF
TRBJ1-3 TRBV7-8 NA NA TGTGCCAGCAGCTTCGAAGACACTCCTTACTCTGGAAACACCATATATTTT CASSFEDTPYSGNTIYF
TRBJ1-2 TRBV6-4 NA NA TGTGCCAGCAGTGAGGGGCCCGGCGTCGGGGGCTATGGCTACACCTTC CASSEGPGVGGYGYTF
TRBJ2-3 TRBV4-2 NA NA TGTGCCAGCAGCCAAGTGGGGGCGGGGGTGGAAGATACGCAGTATTTT CASSQVGAGVEDTQYF
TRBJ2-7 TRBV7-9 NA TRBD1 TGTGCCAGCAGCTCTCAGCGGACAGGGGGCTACGAGCAGTACTTC CASSSQRTGGYEQYF
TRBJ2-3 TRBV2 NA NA TGTGCCAGCAGTGGGCCCTCTAGCACAGATACGCAGTATTTT CASSGPSSTDTQYF
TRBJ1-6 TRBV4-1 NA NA TGCGCCAGCAGCCAGGCGGCATTCCGGACAAACGGCAATTCACCCCTCCACTTT CASSQAAFRTNGNSPLHF
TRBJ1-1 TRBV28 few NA TGTGCCAGCGGGCAGGGGTTAGCGCGCACTGAAGCTTTCTTT CASGQGLARTEAFF
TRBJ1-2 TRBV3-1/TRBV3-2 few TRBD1 TGTGCCAGCAGCTTCCATCTCAACAGGGGGAGACGGGGGAAGGAGGGCTACACCTTC CASSFHLNRGRRGKEGYTF
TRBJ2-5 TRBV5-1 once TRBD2 TGCGCCAGCGGACCGACTAGCGGGGGGAGAGAGACCCAGTACTTC CASGPTSGGRETQYF
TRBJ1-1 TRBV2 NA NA TGTGCCAGCAAGAGGGACATGAACACTGAAGCTTTCTTT CASKRDMNTEAFF
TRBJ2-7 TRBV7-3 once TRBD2 TGTGCCAGCAGCCCCCGCCGGGGGGGCGAGCAGTACTTC CASSPRRGGEQYF
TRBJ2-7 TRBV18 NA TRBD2 TGTGCCAGCTCAACTAGCGGGGGGAAATCCGAGCAGTACTTC CASSTSGGKSEQYF
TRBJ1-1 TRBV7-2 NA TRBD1 TGTGCCAGCAGCTCGGCCGGGACAGGGGGCACAGCTTTCTTT CASSSAGTGGTAFF
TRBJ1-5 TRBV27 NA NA TGTGCCAGCAGTTTACGTACAGGGCGTCAGCCCCAGCATTTT CASSLRTGRQPQHF
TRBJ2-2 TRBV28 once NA TGTGCCAGCAGTTTGGGAACAGGGGGGGCCGGGGAGCTGTTTTTT CASSLGTGGAGELFF
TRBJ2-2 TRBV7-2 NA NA TGTGCCAGCAGCTCCCTTTCCACCGGGGAGCTGTTTTTT CASSSLSTGELFF
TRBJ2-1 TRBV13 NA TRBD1 TGTGCCAGCAGCTTAGGCTGGACAGGGATGAATGAGCAGTTCTTC CASSLGWTGMNEQFF
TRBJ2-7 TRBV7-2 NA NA TGTGCCAGCAGCACGATGTGGACGGGAGAGCAGTACTTC CASSTMWTGEQYF
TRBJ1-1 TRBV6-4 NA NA TGTGCCAGCAGAGCCAACCAGGCGGGCACTGAAGCTTTCTTT CASRANQAGTEAFF
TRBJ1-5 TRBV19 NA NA TGTGCCAGTAGTATAACGGGGGGAGTCTTGAGGAGCAATCAGCCCCAGCATTTT CASSITGGVLRSNQPQHF
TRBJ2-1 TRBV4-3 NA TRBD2 TGCGCCAGCAGCCAAGGATGGGCTAGCGGGAGTCGGTACAATGAGCAGTTCTTC CASSQGWASGSRYNEQFF
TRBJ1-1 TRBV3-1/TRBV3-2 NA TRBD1 TGTGCCAGCAGCCAAGCAGGGGGGCACACTGAAGCTTTCTTT CASSQAGGHTEAFF
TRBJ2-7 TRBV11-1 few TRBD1 TGTGCCAGCAGCGCCGGGACAGGGGGAACCTACGAGCAGTACTTC CASSAGTGGTYEQYF
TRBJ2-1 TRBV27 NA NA TGTGCCAGCAGTTTGGACAGTTCCTACAATGAGCAGTTCTTC CASSLDSSYNEQFF
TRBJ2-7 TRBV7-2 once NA TGTGCCAGCAGGTTCGCCGGGACATCGAACTACGAGCAGTACTTC CASRFAGTSNYEQYF
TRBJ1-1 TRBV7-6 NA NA TGTGCCAGCAGCTTAGTGGGGACATCGAACACTGAAGCTTTCTTT CASSLVGTSNTEAFF
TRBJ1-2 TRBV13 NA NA TGTGCCAGCAGCGCTCGGACAGCGATAAACTATGGCTACACCTTC CASSARTAINYGYTF